What follows are 18 T cell receptor beta chains derived from one specimen sequenced in a study of metastatic and nonmetastatic thyroid tumors. TCRdb reassembled clones from the PCR reads with MiXCR. This sample has about 45,000 clones; roughly 4% occur once, and the top ten carry around a tenth. Prior to thyroid surgery, none of the patients had received any treatment. The sample consisted of blood. These receptors were taken from a female donor with papillary thyroid cancer or a benign thyroid nodule (not recorded which). Some clones in this sample may be carry-over from other donors' samples.

This clone was detected ten times or more. The rearrangement links TRBV2 to TRBJ1-6; unclear D gene. The V end was cut by 8 bases, the J end by 0 bases, with 8 bases between. Germline CDR1 is SNHLY and CDR2 is FYNNEI. The CDR3 is 14 residues long. In DNA, the CDR3 is TGTGCCAGCCGACCGAGCTCCTATAATTCACCCCTCCACTTT. Translation: CASRPSSYNSPLHF. Variable domain in full (rest from reference TRBV2 and TRBJ1-6): EPEVTQTPSHQVTQMGQEVILRCVPISNHLYFYWYRQILGQKVEFLVSFYNNEISEKSEIFDDQFSVERPDGSNFTLKIRSTKLEDSAMYFCASRPSSYNSPLHFGNGTRLTVT.

This clone was seen at least ten times. The rearrangement links TRBV24-1 to TRBJ2-1, with unresolved D. The CDR3 is 11 amino acids. Trimming removed 9 bases from V and 9 bases from J, with 11 bases in between. CDR1 KGHDR and CDR2 SFDVKD come from the germline V gene. CDR3 region: CATARTGEQFF. The CDR3 coding sequence is TGTGCCACCGCTCGTACGGGTGAGCAGTTCTTC.

Comment on this clone: Compared with germline, one end of the junction differs, possibly owing to a read error. CDR3 amino acids: CASSQDQGSQETQYF. The CDR3 DNA follows: TGCGCCAGCAGCCAGGATCAGGGCAGTCAAGAGACCCAGTACTTC. The V call is TRBV7-9, the J call TRBJ2-5; D might be TRBD1 (5 bases). The germline V gene encodes CDR1 SEHNR and CDR2 FQNEAQ (reference sequence). The length of the CDR3 is 15 residues.

This clone was recorded at least ten times. The V call is TRBV24-1, the J call TRBJ1-4, with D uncertain. This CDR3 spans 15 amino acids. Germline V gene sequence: CDR1 KGHDR, CDR2 SFDVKD. V lost 9 bases, J lost 0 bases, and 13 bases lay in between. The CDR3 DNA reads as TGTGCCACCTCCTCTGCGGGGTCAACTAATGAAAAACTGTTTTTT. Residues: CATSSAGSTNEKLFF.

The table lists this clone with many counts. One junction end does not reproduce the germline sequence, and a read error may be involved. The V gene is TRBV7-7, the J gene TRBJ2-5; no clear D. Looked up from germline, CDR1 is SSHAT and CDR2 is FNYEAQ (reference sequence). CDR3 length equals 13 residues. The CDR3 here is CASSLGPDETQYF. The CDR3 DNA sequence: TGTGCTAGCAGCTTAGGCCCCGATGAGACCCAGTACTTC. Combining the CDR3 with reference TRBV7-7 and TRBJ2-5 gives the whole variable domain GAGVSQSPRYKVTKRGQDVTLRCDPISSHATLYWYQQALGQGPEFLTYFNYEAQPDKSGLPSDRFSAERPEGSISTLTIQRTEQRDSAMYRCASSLGPDETQYFGPGTRLLVL.

This clone was found a few times. A much larger clonotype is one base distant, so this may be a read error. The V call is TRBV24-1, the J call TRBJ2-1; 10 bases agree with TRBD2. This CDR3 is 14 amino acids long. Germline loops: CDR1 KGHDR, CDR2 SFDVKD. CDR3 sequence reads: CATGGTSDRNEQFF. In DNA, the CDR3 is TGCGCCACCGGCGGGACTAGCGATCGAAATGAGCAGTTCTTC.

At least ten counts were recorded for this clone. This rearrangement joins TRBV14 to TRBJ2-7; a possible D gene is TRBD2 (6 bases). The CDR3 consists of 12 residues. Germline V gene data show CDR1 as SGHDN and CDR2 as FVKESK. Trimming took 8 bases from V and 0 from J, leaving 8 bases between them. The CDR3 nucleotides are TGTGCCAGCCGGGGGAGCTCCTACGAGCAGTACTTC. Protein: CASRGSSYEQYF.

As concerns this clone: At one boundary the junction diverges from the germline segment, which might be a read error. The gene calls are TRBV27 and TRBJ1-1, with 8 bases identical to TRBD1. CDR1 and CDR2 (germline): MNHEY, SMNVEV (reference sequence). The CDR3 totals 14 residues. CDR3 bases: TGTGCCAGCAGGAACAGGGGGGGTAACACTGGAGCTTTCTTT. Translated, it gives CASRNRGGNTGAFF.

This clone has a handful of counts. The chain has TRBV6-5 and TRBJ1-2; TRBD1 might be the D (5 bases). Trimming stripped 4 bases from V and 6 bases from J, with 15 bases between. Looked up from germline, CDR1 is MNHEY and CDR2 is SVGAGI. CDR3 size: 14 residues. The CDR3 DNA is TGTGCCAGCAGTTTACAACTGGGGGAGGATGGCTACACCTTC. Translating it yields CASSLQLGEDGYTF.

This clone was observed a handful of times. The rearrangement joins TRBV6-5 to TRBJ2-7; no reliable D call. V lost 0 bases to trimming and J lost 3 bases, with 12 bases between them. Germline CDR1 MNHEY, CDR2 SVGAGI. The CDR3 loop spans 15 amino acids. This chain's CDR3 is CASSYSGYSYYEQYF. The CDR3, as DNA: TGTGCCAGCAGTTACTCAGGGTACTCCTACTACGAGCAGTACTTC.

This clone is classed as medium-sized (0.01 to 0.1%). The rearrangement joins TRBV6-1 to TRBJ2-1, with 7 bases matching TRBD2. V lost 6 bases to trimming and J lost 3 bases; unmatched junction nucleotides: 5. The CDR3 consists of 14 residues. The germline V gene encodes CDR1 MNHNS and CDR2 SASEGT. CDR3 in amino acids: CASSPGLVYNEQFF. The DNA of the CDR3 is TGTGCCAGCAGCCCCGGACTAGTCTACAATGAGCAGTTCTTC.

The CDR3 DNA is TGTGCCAGCAGGAAGAGACCGGGACTGCAATCCTACGAGCAGTACTTC. It is translated as CASRKRPGLQSYEQYF. The genes are TRBV28 and TRBJ2-7; TRBD2 might be the D (6 bases). The V end was cut by 6 bases, the J end by 1 base, with 19 bases between. This CDR3 spans 16 amino acids. The germline V gene encodes CDR1 MDHEN and CDR2 SYDVKM.

The table lists this clone with many counts. The V gene is TRBV30, the J gene TRBJ1-1; D perhaps matches TRBD1 (6 bases). The length of the CDR3 is 15 residues. Trimming stripped 6 bases from V and 1 base from J, with 18 bases between. CDR1 is GTSNPN and CDR2 is SVGIG in the germline V gene (reference sequence). The CDR3 region has the DNA TGTGCCTGTAGGACAGCCGCCCTTAGGAACACTGAAGCTTTCTTT. It encodes CACRTAALRNTEAFF.

This clone occurred a few times. This may come from a read error, since a much larger clone is one base off. The CDR3 DNA is TGTGCCAGCAGGGGGTCGGGAAACACTGAAGCCTTCTTT. It codes for CASRGSGNTEAFF. This chain joins TRBV6-1 and TRBJ1-1, with D unclear. This CDR3 comprises 13 residues. Per the germline V gene, CDR1 is MNHNS and CDR2 is SASEGT.

This clone was detected only a few times. Within the sample, other DNA sequences also encode this same CDR3. The rearrangement joins TRBV28 to TRBJ1-1; D remains ambiguous. V dropped 2 bases and J dropped 3 bases, with 4 bases sitting between them. The CDR3 sequence is 12 residues long. Looked up from germline, CDR1 is MDHEN and CDR2 is SYDVKM. CDR3 in DNA: TGTGCCAGCAGTTTAGGGGACACTGAAGCTTTCTTT. It is translated as CASSLGDTEAFF.

In its sample, this clone was seen a few times. Given a much more abundant clone one base away, this may be a read error. Other nucleotide sequences in the sample specify the same CDR3. The chain links TRBV19 to TRBJ2-2; possibly TRBD2 for D (5 bases). Germline loops: CDR1 LNHDA, CDR2 SQIVND (reference sequence). CDR3 length: 14 residues. The CDR3 coding sequence is TGTGCCAGCCTGGGAGTCTCCCTCACCGGGGAGCTGGTCTTT. Its protein product is CASLGVSLTGELVF. The entire variable domain, with the rest obtained from reference TRBV19 and TRBJ2-2, is as follows: DGGITQSPKYLFRKEGQNVTLSCEQNLNHDAMYWYRQDPGQGLRLIYYSQIVNDFQKGDIAEGYSVSREKKESFPLTVTSAQKNPTAFYLCASLGVSLTGELVFGEGSRLTVL.

This clone has at least ten counts. V and J are TRBV19 and TRBJ2-3; D not certain. The CDR3 has 15 amino acids. In germline, CDR1 is LNHDA, CDR2 SQIVND (reference sequence). V was trimmed by 1 base and J by 0 bases, leaving 8 bases between them. CDR3 bases: TGTGCCAGTAGTATAGGAAGAGGTAGCACAGATACGCAGTATTTT. As protein: CASSIGRGSTDTQYF.

At least ten counts were recorded for this clone. The CDR3, as DNA: TGTGCCTGGAGTGGGGCGGGATTCTATGGCTACACCTTC. This gives the protein CAWSGAGFYGYTF. The chain links TRBV30 to TRBJ1-2; D not certain. V was trimmed by 1 base and J by 4 bases, leaving 10 bases between them. CDR1 GTSNPN and CDR2 SVGIG come from the germline V gene (reference sequence). The CDR3 is made up of 13 amino acids.